This entry lists 12 T cell receptor beta chains sequenced from one sample in a study of T cell responses to AZD1222 COVID-19 vaccine. Profiled with immunoSEQ multiplex PCR; TCRdb holds only in-frame clones, not every one. The sample lists roughly 81,000 clones; approximately 88% were seen once. Here the sequenced sample was peripheral blood, taken on day 0 of AZD1222 vaccination. Source of these receptors: an adult in good health.

V and J are TRBV3-1 (or the pseudogene TRBV3-2) and TRBJ1-1; 10 bases map to TRBD1. CDR1 and CDR2 (germline): LGHDT, YNNKEL (reference sequence). V gave up 3 bases and J gave up 11 bases; unmatched junction bases: 12. The CDR3 is 15 residues long. The CDR3 is CASSHIRDRGDSAFF. Here the CDR3 DNA reads TGTGCCAGCAGCCACATCCGGGACAGGGGTGACTCGGCTTTCTTT.

The CDR3 loop reads CASSTGDRGHNSPLHF. In DNA, the CDR3 is TGTGCCAGTAGTACGGGGGACAGGGGGCATAATTCACCCCTCCACTTT. The chain employs TRBV19 and TRBJ1-6, with 12 bases matching TRBD1. The CDR3 has 16 amino acids. J gave up 5 bases and V 4 bases, and 3 bases lay outside the gene matches. CDR1 is LNHDA and CDR2 is SQIVND in the germline V gene (reference sequence).

In its sample, this clone was seen a few times. The CDR3 coding sequence is TGTGCCAGCAGCTTGCTTATGTCCTACGAGCAGTACTTC. Its translation is CASSLLMSYEQYF. This chain joins TRBV7-9 and TRBJ2-7; D remains ambiguous. The length of the CDR3 is 13 residues. The V end lost 3 bases, the J end lost 1 base, and 7 bases lay between the germline ends. The V gene's germline CDR1 is SEHNR and CDR2 FQNEAQ (reference sequence). Filled out from reference TRBV7-9 and TRBJ2-7, the complete variable domain reads DTGVSQNPRHKITKRGQNVTFRCDPISEHNRLYWYRQTLGQGPEFLTYFQNEAQLEKSRLLSDRFSAERPKGSFSTLEIQRTEQGDSAMYLCASSLLMSYEQYFGPGTRLTVT.

The V and J genes are TRBV5-1 and TRBJ1-2, with no clear D. Germline V gene lookup returns CDR1 SGHRS and CDR2 YFSETQ. The CDR3 loop spans 14 amino acids. The ends were cut back, 4 bases at V and 8 bases at J, with 18 bases in the middle. The CDR3, as DNA: TGCGCCAGCAGCCAACTAGGAGCAGTCAGAGGCTACACCTTC. As protein: CASSQLGAVRGYTF.

V is TRBV11-2 and J is TRBJ1-4; perhaps TRBD1 as D (5 bases). The CDR3 runs 15 residues. The V gene lost 3 bases and the J gene lost 0 bases, with 8 bases spanning the gap. Germline values: CDR1 SGHAT, CDR2 FQNNGV. The CDR3 spells CASSLSRATNEKLFF. In DNA form, the CDR3 reads TGTGCCAGCAGCTTGTCCAGGGCAACTAATGAAAAACTGTTTTTT.

The chain joins TRBV7-9 to TRBJ1-1; TRBD1 might be the D (6 bases). V was pared by 5 bases and J by 0 bases, with 10 bases between. The V gene's germline CDR1 is SEHNR and CDR2 FQNEAQ (reference sequence). The CDR3 covers 14 residues. The CDR3 region has the DNA TGTGCCAGCAGCCCCGGACAGCTGAACACTGAAGCTTTCTTT. Translation gives CASSPGQLNTEAFF.

This sequence joins TRBV11-2 and TRBJ2-2; 7 nucleotides align to TRBD1. The CDR3 totals 15 residues. With V trimmed by 6 bases and J by 1 base, 5 bases remained unmatched. The germline V gene encodes CDR1 SGHAT and CDR2 FQNNGV. CDR3 residues: CASRRRQGNTGELFF. CDR3 DNA: TGTGCCAGCAGGCGGCGACAGGGGAACACCGGGGAGCTGTTTTTT.

This clone appeared once. This chain joins TRBV7-9 and TRBJ1-1; the D gene is possibly TRBD1 (5 bases). The CDR3 sequence is 14 residues long. Germline assignment: CDR1 SEHNR and CDR2 FQNEAQ (reference sequence). Trimming took off 2 bases at V and 0 bases at J, with 7 bases between the two ends. CDR3: CASSLRGMNTEAFF. CDR3 coding DNA: TGTGCCAGCAGCTTAAGGGGAATGAACACTGAAGCTTTCTTT.

This clone came up a few times. The chain recombines TRBV5-1 with TRBJ1-3; perhaps TRBD1 as D (6 bases). Looked up from germline, CDR1 is SGHRS and CDR2 is YFSETQ. The CDR3 is 14 residues long. V was trimmed by 3 bases and J by 1 base, leaving 8 bases between them. CDR3 nucleotide sequence: TGCGCCAGCAGCTCACAGGGTTCTGGAAACACCATATATTTT. Its translation: CASSSQGSGNTIYF.

V gene TRBV13 combines with J gene TRBJ2-3; weak D call: TRBD2 (6 bases). V lost 4 bases to trimming and J lost 11 bases, with 13 bases between them. The CDR3 is made up of 12 amino acids. CDR1 is PRHDT, CDR2 FYEKMQ, per germline (reference sequence). CDR3 sequence: CASSSDKGGQYF. As DNA, the CDR3 is TGTGCCAGCAGCTCCGATAAGGGAGGGCAGTATTTT.

This sequence joins TRBV30 and TRBJ1-2; 7 bases are a match to TRBD1. Germline CDR1 reads GTSNPN; CDR2 reads SVGIG (reference sequence). Trimming removed 0 bases from V and 8 bases from J; junction bases left unmatched: 12. The CDR3 is 15 residues long. The CDR3 is CAWSVGDRIRGGYTF. CDR3 coding DNA: TGTGCCTGGAGTGTCGGGGACAGAATCAGAGGGGGCTACACCTTC.

The chain employs TRBV19 and TRBJ2-7, with TRBD1 as a possible D gene (6 bases). Trimming removed 5 bases from V and 5 bases from J, with 19 bases in between. This CDR3 contains 15 residues. CDR1 and CDR2 from the germline V gene are LNHDA and SQIVND (reference sequence). CDR3 loop: CASSPQGQVVDEQYF. CDR3 sequence (DNA): TGTGCCAGTAGTCCCCAGGGGCAGGTCGTGGACGAGCAGTACTTC.